These T cell receptor beta chains were read from a single sample in a study of technical replicates of blood from a handful of donors. Some clones are missing from TCRdb's copy, which holds only in-frame ones; the method was immunoSEQ multiplex PCR. The sample has tens of thousands of clones, around 87% seen once. Sequencing was performed on PBMCs. The origin of the receptors is a human donor in good health. Some clones in this sample may be carry-over from other donors' samples. The CDR3 runs from the conserved cysteine through the conserved F or W. D genes are given only for firm matches. The size field is filled for only some rows; it gives once, few, many or a size class.

v_gene	j_gene	abundance	d_gene	CDR3aa	CDR3nt
TRBV15	TRBJ2-3	NA	TRBD2	CATSSTIEGGTQYF	TGTGCCACCAGCAGTACAATTGAGGGAGGGACGCAGTATTTT
TRBV5-6	TRBJ1-2	NA	NA	CASSSGYGYTF	TGTGCCAGCAGTTCCGGCTATGGCTACACCTTC
TRBV9	TRBJ2-6	NA	TRBD1	CASSVGTGQGGGANVLTF	TGTGCCAGCAGCGTAGGGACGGGACAGGGAGGTGGGGCCAACGTCCTGACTTTC
TRBV4-2	TRBJ2-3	NA	TRBD2	CASSQGLASVEDTQYF	TGTGCCAGCAGCCAGGGACTAGCGTCGGTTGAGGATACGCAGTATTTT
TRBV27	TRBJ2-3	once	NA	CASSPQWGESTDTQYF	TGTGCCAGCAGTCCCCAATGGGGAGAGAGCACAGATACGCAGTATTTT
TRBV7-8	TRBJ1-5	few	NA	CASSLAYGTYQPQHF	TGTGCCAGCAGCTTAGCGTACGGTACTTATCAGCCCCAGCATTTT
TRBV5-6	TRBJ2-3	once	NA	CASSLTGRSTDTQYF	TGTGCCAGCAGCTTAACAGGGCGAAGCACAGATACGCAGTATTTT
TRBV7-3	TRBJ2-1	NA	TRBD2	CASSFLAKRDFEQFF	TGTGCCAGCAGCTTCCTGGCCAAGCGGGATTTTGAGCAGTTCTTC
TRBV7-2	TRBJ2-1	NA	NA	CASSPAPVDEQFF	TGTGCCAGCAGCCCCGCTCCCGTAGATGAGCAGTTCTTC
TRBV10-3	TRBJ1-1	few	TRBD1	CAISENQGQGGEAFF	TGTGCCATCAGTGAGAATCAGGGACAGGGCGGTGAAGCTTTCTTT
TRBV4-3	TRBJ1-4	NA	NA	CASSQDFTGRLFF	TGCGCCAGCAGCCAAGATTTCACAGGACGACTGTTTTTT
TRBV6-6	TRBJ2-7	NA	TRBD2	CASRHTTSGEYEQYF	TGTGCCAGCAGACACACAACTAGCGGGGAGTACGAGCAGTACTTC
TRBV19	TRBJ1-6	few	TRBD1	CASMGQAVSPLHF	TGTGCCAGTATGGGACAGGCGGTTTCACCCCTCCACTTT
TRBV4-1	TRBJ2-7	NA	TRBD1	CASSHRDSYEQYF	TGCGCCAGCAGCCACAGGGACAGCTACGAGCAGTACTTC
TRBV15	TRBJ1-5	NA	NA	CATSRKGDYSNQPQHF	TGTGCCACCAGCAGAAAAGGGGATTATAGCAATCAGCCCCAGCATTTT
TRBV4-3	TRBJ1-1	NA	NA	CASSQAVRGTEAFF	TGCGCCAGCAGCCAGGCCGTCAGGGGCACTGAAGCTTTCTTT
TRBV6-6	TRBJ2-5	NA	NA	CASSTDLMGETQYF	TGTGCCAGCAGCACAGACCTGATGGGAGAGACCCAGTACTTC
TRBV19	TRBJ2-7	NA	NA	CASSTRPGGMYEQYF	TGTGCCAGTAGTACTCGCCCAGGGGGGATGTACGAGCAGTACTTC